The rows below give T cell receptor beta chains drawn from one sample of a study of T-cell reconstitution after alpha-beta-depleted transplantation in children. In TCRdb, the PCR reads were re-called with MiXCR into one record per CDR3 protein. The sample holds 440,000 or so distinct CDR3 sequences; roughly 11% are singletons and the top ten take about 5%. Specimen: PBMCs from the stem cell graft donor, collected from the stem cell graft. The receptor set was obtained from a human donor who donated a stem cell graft to a child with acute myeloid leukemia. CDR3s include the opening cysteine and the closing phenylalanine or tryptophan. D genes are given only for firm matches. Expanded clones get a size class; other rows say once, few or many, or leave the size out.

D gene	clone size	J gene	V gene	CDR3 protein	CDR3 DNA
-	few	TRBJ2-3	TRBV7-2	CASSHDSATDTQYF	TGTGCCAGCAGCCACGACAGTGCCACAGATACGCAGTATTTT
-	-	TRBJ2-3	TRBV6-2/TRBV6-3	CASREADRDTDTQYF	TGTGCCAGCAGGGAAGCCGACAGAGACACAGATACGCAGTATTTT
-	few	TRBJ1-6	TRBV20-1	CSANQPDSNNSPLHF	TGCAGTGCTAATCAACCTGACAGTAACAATTCACCCCTCCACTTT
-	-	TRBJ2-7	TRBV4-3	CASSQDIGQSYEQYF	TGCGCCAGCAGCCAAGATATAGGACAGTCCTACGAGCAGTACTTC
-	few	TRBJ1-1	TRBV5-1	CASSSKQVNTEAFF	TGCGCCAGCAGCTCAAAGCAGGTGAACACTGAAGCTTTCTTT
-	-	TRBJ2-3	TRBV20-1	CSARGGSPDGDTQYF	TGCAGTGCTAGAGGGGGCAGTCCCGACGGTGATACGCAGTATTTT
-	few	TRBJ2-7	TRBV20-1	CSAHPLVNPYEQYF	TGCAGTGCCCACCCCCTTGTAAACCCCTACGAGCAGTACTTC
-	few	TRBJ1-6	TRBV7-8	CASSLGGGANSPLHF	TGTGCCAGCAGCTTAGGGGGGGGAGCCAATTCACCCCTCCACTTT
TRBD2	-	TRBJ2-1	TRBV19	CASRSGLVYGYEQFF	TGTGCCAGTAGGTCCGGACTAGTCTATGGGTATGAGCAGTTCTTC
TRBD2	-	TRBJ2-5	TRBV9	CASSSGLEGTQYF	TGTGCCAGCAGCTCGGGACTAGAGGGGACCCAGTACTTC
TRBD2	-	TRBJ2-1	TRBV3-1	CVSSQEWTGGHPEQFF	TGTGTCAGCAGCCAAGAGTGGACGGGAGGGCACCCGGAGCAGTTCTTC
TRBD2	-	TRBJ2-1	TRBV29-1	CSVLAGVGYNEQFF	TGCAGCGTTTTGGCGGGGGTTGGTTACAATGAGCAGTTCTTC
TRBD2	few	TRBJ2-3	TRBV20-1	CSARDRPRGGSTDTQYF	TGCAGTGCTAGAGATCGCCCCCGGGGGGGGAGCACAGATACGCAGTATTTT
TRBD2	many	TRBJ2-1	TRBV20-1	CSAKRSGTFSYNEQFF	TGCAGTGCTAAGCGAAGCGGGACCTTCTCCTACAATGAGCAGTTCTTC
-	-	TRBJ1-5	TRBV12-3/TRBV12-4	CASSSHLLGPQHF	TGTGCCAGCAGTTCCCACCTCCTAGGGCCCCAGCATTTT
-	few	TRBJ2-1	TRBV5-6	CASSRGYREQFF	TGTGCCAGCAGCAGGGGGTATCGCGAGCAGTTCTTC
-	few	TRBJ1-3	TRBV5-1	CASSPSPGGSGNTIYF	TGCGCCAGCAGCCCATCCCCGGGGGGCTCTGGAAACACCATATATTTT
TRBD1	few	TRBJ2-1	TRBV20-1	CSARDPGRGNEQFF	TGCAGTGCTAGAGATCCGGGCAGGGGGAATGAGCAGTTCTTC
-	few	TRBJ2-5	TRBV12-3/TRBV12-4	CASSDRARETQYF	TGTGCCAGCTCCGACCGGGCCAGGGAGACCCAGTACTTC
-	-	TRBJ2-2	TRBV10-1	CASNGNTGELFF	TGCGCCAGCAACGGGAACACCGGGGAGCTGTTTTTT
TRBD1	-	TRBJ1-2	TRBV6-5	CASSHRGLAHPGYTF	TGTGCCAGCAGTCACAGGGGGCTCGCCCACCCTGGCTACACCTTC
-	few	TRBJ1-2	TRBV6-1	CASSEARGNKAYGYTF	TGTGCCAGCAGTGAAGCAAGGGGGAACAAGGCCTATGGCTACACCTTC
-	few	TRBJ2-2	TRBV12-3/TRBV12-4	CASSARVGAGELFF	TGTGCCAGCAGCGCCCGCGTGGGTGCCGGGGAGCTGTTTTTT
TRBD2	-	TRBJ2-3	TRBV12-3/TRBV12-4	CASGLAGGKDTQYF	TGTGCCAGCGGACTAGCGGGGGGTAAAGATACGCAGTATTTT
-	few	TRBJ1-3	TRBV3-1	CASSRGPNSGNTIYF	TGTGCCAGCAGCCGCGGGCCCAACTCTGGAAACACCATATATTTT
-	-	TRBJ2-3	TRBV6-5	CASSSLSGESANF	TGTGCCAGCAGTTCCCTGTCTGGGGAATCGGCGAATTTT